This T cell receptor beta chain was recorded in a study of T-cell memory formation after mild COVID-19. The CDR3 loop spans 13 amino acids. V lost 6 bases, J lost 1 base, and 12 bases lay in between. Germline V gene data show CDR1 as SQVTM and CDR2 as ANQGSEA. This clonotype showed up just a few times. Its target is unknown. TCR alpha and TCR beta cDNA libraries carrying sample barcodes and UMIs were produced by 5'RACE using constant-segment primers. TCRdb re-called the 5' RACE reads through MiXCR, storing one row per CDR3 protein. This table has hundreds of thousands of distinct CDR3 sequences, roughly 21% appearing once. Study-level findings and limits: Clones contracting day 15 to 85 were balanced CD4/CD8; later expanders leaned CD4+. The appearance of some responding clones in pre-infection memory suggested that cross-reactive memory joined.

This receptor was taken from an adult woman who had mild COVID-19 (a few samples of this study predate the infection). Cell type and time point are not known. Sequenced input: PBMCs or a T cell subset sorted from them (not recorded which). The V call is TRBV29-1, the J call TRBJ1-1; D call uncertain. The CDR3 sequence: CSVQQNKNTEAFF. The CDR3 bases are TGCAGCGTACAACAGAATAAGAACACTGAAGCTTTCTTT. Full variable domain (rest looked up from reference TRBV29-1 and TRBJ1-1): SAVISQKPSRDICQRGTSLTIQCQVDSQVTMMFWYRQQPGQSLTLIATANQGSEATYESGFVIDKFPISRPNLTFSTLTVSNMSPEDSSIYLCSVQQNKNTEAFFGQGTRLTVV.